One sample yielded the 29 T cell receptor beta chains listed below, sequenced in a study of CD8 T cells in ankylosing spondylitis. Using its own MiXCR run on the 5' RACE reads, TCRdb lists one record per CDR3 protein. The data hold 25,000 to 30,000 distinct CDR3 sequences, with roughly 8.6% observed a single time. Sequencing was done on a sample of blood. The receptors here all came from a male donor with ankylosing spondylitis or in good health (not recorded which).

The gene calls are TRBV4-3 and TRBJ2-2; D uncertain. The CDR3 is 15 residues long. The germline V and J ends were trimmed by 0 bases and 9 bases, with 14 bases remaining between them. Germline V lookup: CDR1 LGHNA, CDR2 YSLEER. CDR3 in DNA: TGCGCCAGCAGCCAAGATTTAGGGCTAAAAAGGGAGCTGTTTTTT. This codes for CASSQDLGLKRELFF.

The sample holds a few counts of this clonotype. The V and J genes are TRBV28 and TRBJ2-5; no clear D. CDR3 size: 13 residues. V gave up 5 bases and J gave up 4 bases, with 11 bases separating them. CDR1 is MDHEN, CDR2 SYDVKM, per germline. As DNA, the CDR3 is TGTGCCAGCAGTCTGACCTGGAGAGAGACCCAGTACTTC. It encodes CASSLTWRETQYF.

This clonotype appeared many times. The gene calls are TRBV27 and TRBJ2-7, with 7 nucleotides matching TRBD1. Germline trimming cut 4 bases from V and 0 bases from J; bases unmatched to any gene: 3. This CDR3 region has 14 residues. Germline V lookup: CDR1 MNHEY, CDR2 SMNVEV (reference sequence). CDR3 nucleotide sequence: TGTGCCAGCAGTTCGACAGGGAGCTCCTACGAGCAGTACTTC. It specifies CASSSTGSSYEQYF.

This clonotype has only a few counts. The J gene is TRBJ2-2, the V gene TRBV4-3, with TRBD2 identical over 7 bases. Unmatched junction bases numbered 3, after V lost 0 bases and J lost 2 bases. Germline V gene sequence: CDR1 LGHNA, CDR2 YSLEER. The CDR3 consists of 16 residues. The CDR3: CASSQDLAANTGELFF. The DNA of the CDR3 is TGCGCCAGCAGCCAAGATCTAGCGGCAAACACCGGGGAGCTGTTTTTT.

This clonotype was seen only a few times. The chain joins TRBV20-1 to TRBJ2-2, with 8 bases lining up with TRBD1. The CDR3 consists of 14 residues. Germline V lookup: CDR1 DFQATT, CDR2 SNEGSKA (reference sequence). The V and J ends lost 6 bases and 3 bases, in that order; junction bases with no gene match: 6. The CDR3 here is CSAAGGIYTGELFF. The CDR3 DNA reads TGCAGTGCAGCAGGGGGCATTTACACCGGGGAGCTGTTTTTT.

A few counts support this clonotype. The rearrangement joins TRBV12-3 or TRBV12-4 to TRBJ1-5; perhaps TRBD1 as D (5 bases). V lost 7 bases and J 7 bases, leaving 11 bases between the germline ends. CDR3 length: 12 residues. This CDR3 reads CASTGGEQPQHF. The CDR3 region has the DNA TGTGCCAGCACTGGAGGGGAACAGCCCCAGCATTTT.

The rearrangement joins TRBV24-1 to TRBJ2-3; TRBD1 or TRBD2 may be the D gene (5 bases each). This CDR3 is 13 amino acids long. Germline V gene sequence: CDR1 KGHDR, CDR2 SFDVKD. V was pared by 1 base and J by 11 bases, with 12 bases between. The CDR3 coding sequence is TGTGCCACCAGTGATTTTCGGGGCGAGGTGCAGTATTTT. This gives the protein CATSDFRGEVQYF.

This clonotype was recorded many times. The rearrangement links TRBV2 to TRBJ2-2; the D gene is possibly TRBD1 (7 bases). This CDR3 spans 14 amino acids. Looked up from germline, CDR1 is SNHLY and CDR2 is FYNNEI. V gave up 9 bases and J gave up 4 bases, with 15 bases separating them. CDR3 amino acids: CARGGTASTGELFF. In nucleotides, the CDR3 is TGTGCCAGGGGCGGGACAGCGAGCACCGGGGAGCTGTTTTTT.

The V call is TRBV9, the J call TRBJ2-1; D is undetermined. Germline V gives CDR1 SGDLS, CDR2 YYNGEE. Between the trimmed V and J ends, which lost 4 bases and 6 bases, there was a span of 11 bases. This CDR3 has 13 residues. CDR3 bases: TGTGCCAGCAGCTCCCCCCCCTCCAATGAGCAGTTCTTC. This translates into CASSSPPSNEQFF. The full variable domain, with the rest looked up from reference TRBV9 and TRBJ2-1, is DSGVTQTPKHLITATGQRVTLRCSPRSGDLSVYWYQQSLDQGLQFLIQYYNGEERAKGNILERFSAQQFPDLHSELNLSSLELGDSALYFCASSSPPSNEQFFGPGTRLTVL.

The rearrangement joins TRBV6-5 to TRBJ2-7, with D perhaps given as TRBD1 or TRBD2 (6 bases each). V dropped 5 bases and J dropped 5 bases, with 16 bases sitting between them. This CDR3 is 14 amino acids long. From germline, CDR1 is MNHEY and CDR2 SVGAGI. In nucleotides, the CDR3 is TGTGCCAGCAGTGTCCAGGGGAGGTTCGACGAGCAGTACTTC. This gives the protein CASSVQGRFDEQYF.

J is TRBJ2-2 and V is TRBV11-3, with D tentatively TRBD1 (6 bases). The CDR3 length is 15 residues. CDR1 is SGHNT, CDR2 YENEEA, per germline. The germline V and J ends were trimmed by 5 bases and 5 bases, with 15 bases remaining between them. CDR3 DNA sequence: TGTGCCAGCAGCCCCCAGGGGCAGGGGACCGGGGAGCTGTTTTTT. Residues: CASSPQGQGTGELFF.

This clonotype was picked up a small number of times. This sequence joins TRBV6-6 and TRBJ2-2, with a tentative D call TRBD2 (7 bases). This CDR3 comprises 15 residues. The ends were cut back, 4 bases at V and 5 bases at J, with 14 bases in the middle. The germline V gene encodes CDR1 MNHNY and CDR2 SVGAGI (reference sequence). The CDR3 DNA reads as TGTGCCAGCAGTTGGGACGGGGGGCAGACCGGGGAGCTGTTTTTT. It yields the protein CASSWDGGQTGELFF.

This chain joins TRBV5-1 and TRBJ2-1; 9 nucleotides line up with TRBD2. Germline values: CDR1 SGHRS, CDR2 YFSETQ. The ends lost 6 bases at V and 0 bases at J; junction bases unmatched: 7. The CDR3 runs 16 residues. The CDR3 loop reads CASTVTSGSSYNEQFF. DNA of the CDR3: TGCGCCAGCACTGTGACTAGCGGAAGCTCCTACAATGAGCAGTTCTTC.

The chain links TRBV5-1 to TRBJ2-1; 9 positions match TRBD1. Per germline, CDR1 SGHRS and CDR2 YFSETQ. V was clipped by 4 bases and J by 5 bases; unmatched bases: 10. The CDR3 consists of 16 residues. CDR3: CASSPRTRQGDNEQFF. The CDR3 DNA reads as TGCGCCAGCAGCCCTCGAACGAGACAGGGGGACAATGAGCAGTTCTTC.

The chain uses TRBV7-8 and TRBJ2-3, with D perhaps matching TRBD1 or TRBD2 (5 bases each). V lost 2 bases to trimming and J lost 8 bases, with 14 bases between them. CDR1 is SGHVS, CDR2 FQNEAQ, per germline. This CDR3 comprises 14 residues. The CDR3 region has the DNA TGTGCCAGCAGCTTAACGGCAGGGACGAGTACGCAGTATTTT. Its protein product is CASSLTAGTSTQYF. The whole variable domain, remainder taken from reference TRBV7-8 and TRBJ2-3, is GAGVSQSPRYKVAKRGQDVALRCDPISGHVSLFWYQQALGQGPEFLTYFQNEAQLDKSGLPSDRFFAERPEGSVSTLKIQRTQQEDSAVYLCASSLTAGTSTQYFGPGTRLTVL.

This clonotype was seen more than once but under ten times. This chain connects TRBV20-1 to TRBJ2-7; D is perhaps TRBD2 (5 bases). This CDR3 comprises 14 residues. The germline gives CDR1 DFQATT, CDR2 SNEGSKA (reference sequence). This CDR3 is CSAPRPASSHEQYV. The DNA of the CDR3 is TGCAGTGCTCCCCGACCGGCTAGCTCCCACGAGCAGTACGTC.

The chain recombines TRBV5-1 with TRBJ1-4, with D perhaps matching TRBD1 (6 bases). The ends were cut back, 0 bases at V and 3 bases at J, with 6 bases in the middle. Germline lookup yields CDR1 SGHRS and CDR2 YFSETQ. This CDR3 is 14 amino acids long. Written as DNA, the CDR3 is TGCGCCAGCAGCTTGGCAGGGGCTAATGAAAAACTGTTTTTT. It yields the protein CASSLAGANEKLFF.

The table lists this clonotype with a few counts. The rearrangement links TRBV7-3 to TRBJ2-1; tentatively, D is TRBD2 (6 bases). V lost 0 bases and J 4 bases, leaving 10 bases between the germline ends. Germline assignment: CDR1 SGHTA and CDR2 FQGTGA. The CDR3 totals 15 residues. The CDR3 DNA follows: TGTGCCAGCAGCTTAACCGGCGGGGTATACAATGAGCAGTTCTTC. Translation: CASSLTGGVYNEQFF.

In DNA form, the CDR3 reads TGTGCCGGCGCCGGGACAGTAAACCAAGAGACCCAGTACTTC. Protein product: CAGAGTVNQETQYF. The J gene is TRBJ2-5, the V gene TRBV5-5, with 7 bases aligning to TRBD1. The CDR3 loop spans 14 amino acids. Germline-derived CDR1 and CDR2 are SGHKS and YYEKEE (reference sequence). The V gene end was trimmed by 10 bases and the J gene end by 0 bases; junction bases not matched to a gene: 9.

This clonotype appeared a few times. The rearrangement uses TRBV29-1 and TRBJ1-2; D is undetermined. CDR1 and CDR2 (germline): SQVTM, ANQGSEA. The CDR3 loop spans 11 amino acids. The germline V and J ends were trimmed by 2 bases and 8 bases, with 9 bases remaining between them. Here the CDR3 DNA reads TGCAGCGTTGAATTGGGAGGCGGCTACACCTTC. It is translated as CSVELGGGYTF.

This clonotype was picked up a small number of times. The chain employs TRBV20-1 and TRBJ1-4; D unclear. The germline CDR1 and CDR2 sequences are DFQATT and SNEGSKA (reference sequence). This CDR3 is 14 amino acids long. Trimming pared 6 bases from V and 3 bases from J, leaving 14 bases between. The CDR3 loop reads CSALSGASNEKLFF. The CDR3 region has the DNA TGCAGTGCCCTCTCCGGCGCTTCTAATGAAAAACTGTTTTTT.

Only a few counts were recorded for this clonotype. The gene calls are TRBV29-1 and TRBJ1-1; D remains unclear. Trimming stripped 4 bases from V and 0 bases from J, with 9 bases between. In germline, CDR1 is SQVTM, CDR2 ANQGSEA. This CDR3 is built from 13 residues. This CDR3 reads CSVARPLNTEAFF. CDR3 DNA sequence: TGCAGCGTTGCCCGACCGTTGAACACTGAAGCTTTCTTT.

This clonotype is medium-sized. The J gene is TRBJ1-5, the V gene TRBV28; no clear D gene. Trimming pared 6 bases from V and 1 base from J, leaving 19 bases between. There are 17 residues in the CDR3. Per the germline V gene, CDR1 is MDHEN and CDR2 is SYDVKM. CDR3 in amino acids: CASSLGLIDNSNQPQHF. Here the CDR3 DNA reads TGTGCCAGCAGCCTCGGACTGATCGACAACAGCAATCAGCCCCAGCATTTT. Based on the CDR3 plus reference TRBV28 and TRBJ1-5, the full variable domain is DVKVTQSSRYLVKRTGEKVFLECVQDMDHENMFWYRQDPGLGLRLIYFSYDVKMKEKGDIPEGYSVSREKKERFSLILESASTNQTSMYLCASSLGLIDNSNQPQHFGDGTRLSIL.

This clonotype showed up many times. The chain employs TRBV14 and TRBJ2-2; a possible D gene is TRBD1 (5 bases). Trimming took off 3 bases at V and 6 bases at J, with 11 bases between the two ends. The CDR3 covers 14 residues. Per the germline V gene, CDR1 is SGHDN and CDR2 is FVKESK. The CDR3 nucleotides are TGTGCCAGCAGCCAGGTGTGGGGCGCCGGGGAGCTGTTTTTT. Amino acid sequence: CASSQVWGAGELFF.

This clonotype was detected many times. The rearrangement links TRBV20-1 to TRBJ1-5, with 7 bases matching TRBD1. V lost 2 bases, J lost 2 bases, and 6 bases stayed unmatched. CDR1 and CDR2 (germline): DFQATT, SNEGSKA (reference sequence). The CDR3 runs to 15 residues. The CDR3 region has the DNA TGCAGTGCTAGAAGTCGACAGGGCGGCAATCAGCCCCAGCATTTT. This gives the protein CSARSRQGGNQPQHF.

This chain connects TRBV6-2 or TRBV6-3 to TRBJ2-7, with a possible D match to TRBD1 (5 bases). The length of the CDR3 is 13 residues. Germline V gene lookup returns CDR1 MNHEY and CDR2 SVGEGT. Trimming shortened V by 6 bases and J by 5 bases, and 14 bases separated the two germline ends. CDR3 amino acids: CASSRGQGHEQYV. The CDR3 coding sequence is TGTGCCAGCAGCCGTGGACAAGGCCACGAGCAGTACGTC.

This clonotype was recorded a few times. The chain couples TRBV24-1 to TRBJ2-2; D may be TRBD1 (6 bases). V dropped 2 bases and J dropped 5 bases, with 8 bases sitting between them. CDR1 and CDR2 (germline): KGHDR, SFDVKD. The length of the CDR3 is 14 residues. The CDR3 is CATSDYRETGELFF. The CDR3 DNA follows: TGTGCCACCAGTGATTACAGGGAGACCGGGGAGCTGTTTTTT.

Ten or more counts support this clonotype. V usage is TRBV7-2 and J usage is TRBJ1-1; D perhaps matches TRBD1 (6 bases). CDR1 and CDR2 from the germline V gene are SGHTA and FQGNSA. V was pared by 5 bases and J by 5 bases, with 15 bases between. CDR3 length equals 14 residues. Here the CDR3 DNA reads TGTGCCAGCAGCCCCGGGAATAGGGGGACTGAAGCTTTCTTT. It yields the protein CASSPGNRGTEAFF.

This clonotype was seen a single time. Compared with germline, one end of the junction differs, possibly owing to a read error. This sequence joins TRBV20-1 and TRBJ1-1; D unclear. The V gene's germline CDR1 is DFQATT and CDR2 SNEGSKA (reference sequence). This CDR3 has 11 residues. DNA of the CDR3: TGTAGTGCCATTGAGGGTAGAGAAGCTTTCTTT. Its protein is CSAIEGREAFF.